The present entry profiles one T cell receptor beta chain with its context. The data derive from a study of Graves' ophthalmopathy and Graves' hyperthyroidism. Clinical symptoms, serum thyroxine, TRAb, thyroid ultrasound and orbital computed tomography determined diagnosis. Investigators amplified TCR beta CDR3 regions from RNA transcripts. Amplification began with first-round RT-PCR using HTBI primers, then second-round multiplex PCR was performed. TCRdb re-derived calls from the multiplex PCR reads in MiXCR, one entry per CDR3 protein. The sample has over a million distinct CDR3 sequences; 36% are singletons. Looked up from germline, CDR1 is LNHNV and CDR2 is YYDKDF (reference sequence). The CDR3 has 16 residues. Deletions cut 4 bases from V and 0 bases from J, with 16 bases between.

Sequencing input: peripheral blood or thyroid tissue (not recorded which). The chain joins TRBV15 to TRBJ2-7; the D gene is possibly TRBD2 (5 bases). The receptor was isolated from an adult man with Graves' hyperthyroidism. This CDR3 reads CATSNLDRTGSYEQYF. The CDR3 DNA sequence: TGTGCCACCAGCAACTTGGACCGGACTGGCTCCTACGAGCAGTACTTC.